The 25 T cell receptor beta chains given below trace back to one sample, sequenced in a study of blood T cell repertoires in COVID-19. Sequencing was performed with immunoSEQ multiplex PCR; in TCRdb, only in-frame clones are kept and a portion is missing. This table holds under 250,000 clones, about three quarters found once. Source material: peripheral blood. These receptors were taken from a woman in her 70s with acute or convalescent COVID-19.

The chain recombines TRBV3-1 (or the pseudogene TRBV3-2) with TRBJ2-2, with TRBD2 matching 8 bases. J lost 4 bases, V lost 3 bases, and 10 bases had no gene match. This CDR3 has 17 amino acids. Germline CDR1 LGHDT, CDR2 YNNKEL (reference sequence). CDR3 sequence: CASSQRLALGGTGELFF. The DNA for the CDR3 is TGTGCCAGCAGCCAGAGACTAGCGCTCGGGGGCACCGGGGAGCTGTTTTTT.

The rearrangement uses TRBV28 and TRBJ2-2, with TRBD2 matching over 10 bases. CDR3 size: 15 residues. Germline loops: CDR1 MDHEN, CDR2 SYDVKM. The junction had 2 bases not matched to a gene; V was cut back by 6 bases and J by 1 base. This chain's CDR3 is CASRTSGKNTGELFF. The CDR3 nucleotides read TGTGCCAGCAGAACTAGCGGGAAGAACACCGGGGAGCTGTTTTTT.

This clone turned up a few times. The chain recombines TRBV13 with TRBJ2-7; D perhaps matches TRBD2 (7 bases). CDR3 length equals 14 residues. The V end was cut by 10 bases, the J end by 6 bases, with 22 bases between. In germline, CDR1 is PRHDT, CDR2 FYEKMQ (reference sequence). The chain's CDR3 is CATASGGAVGEQYF. The CDR3 bases are TGTGCCACCGCATCGGGGGGCGCCGTAGGCGAGCAGTACTTC.

The chain recombines TRBV6-5 with TRBJ1-2; TRBD1 matches 10 bases. Germline-derived CDR1 and CDR2 are MNHEY and SVGAGI. V lost 6 bases and J lost 3; bases outside the gene matches: 7. The CDR3 runs 15 residues. Written as DNA, the CDR3 is TGTGCCAGCAGGCGGACAGGGGGAGCGGACTATGGCTACACCTTC. Its translation: CASRRTGGADYGYTF.

The V gene is TRBV27, the J gene TRBJ1-4; no clear D gene. There are 15 residues in the CDR3. Between the trimmed V and J ends, which lost 5 bases and 3 bases, there was a span of 13 bases. CDR1 and CDR2 from the germline V gene are MNHEY and SMNVEV (reference sequence). The CDR3 DNA sequence: TGTGCCAGCAGTCGAGCTGGTTCTGCTAATGAAAAACTGTTTTTT. The encoded protein is CASSRAGSANEKLFF.

This chain uses TRBV5-1 with TRBJ2-5, with TRBD2 matching 8 bases. The germline V gene encodes CDR1 SGHRS and CDR2 YFSETQ. The CDR3 sequence is 14 residues long. J gave up 5 bases and V 7 bases, and 10 bases lay outside the gene matches. As DNA, the CDR3 is TGCGCCAGCTCTCCCCAAGCGGGAGCGGAGACCCAGTACTTC. Its protein product is CASSPQAGAETQYF. Using reference TRBV5-1 and TRBJ2-5 for the parts outside the CDR3, the full variable domain is KAGVTQTPRYLIKTRGQQVTLSCSPISGHRSVSWYQQTPGQGLQFLFEYFSETQRNKGNFPGRFSGRQFSNSRSEMNVSTLELGDSALYLCASSPQAGAETQYFGPGTRLLVL.

A note on this clone: Within the sample, other DNA sequences also encode this same CDR3. The chain combines TRBV28 with TRBJ2-7; D might be TRBD1 (6 bases). Trimming took off 2 bases at V and 4 bases at J, with 6 bases between the two ends. The V gene's germline CDR1 is MDHEN and CDR2 SYDVKM. This CDR3 region has 12 residues. The CDR3 loop reads CASSLRGYEQYF. The CDR3 DNA sequence: TGTGCCAGCAGTTTAAGGGGGTACGAGCAGTACTTC. Full variable domain (outside the CDR3, taken from reference TRBV28 and TRBJ2-7): DVKVTQSSRYLVKRTGEKVFLECVQDMDHENMFWYRQDPGLGLRLIYFSYDVKMKEKGDIPEGYSVSREKKERFSLILESASTNQTSMYLCASSLRGYEQYFGPGTRLTVT.

The chain joins TRBV7-8 to TRBJ2-1; 9 positions match TRBD2. V shed 8 bases, J shed 4 bases, and the junction held 3 bases outside the gene matches. This CDR3 has 13 residues. CDR1 and CDR2 (germline): SGHVS, FQNEAQ. CDR3 sequence reads: CASGLAPYNEQFF. The CDR3, as DNA: TGTGCCAGCGGACTAGCGCCGTACAATGAGCAGTTCTTC.

This clone was counted a single time. The V and J genes are TRBV30 and TRBJ1-5; D is possibly TRBD1 (6 bases). The germline V gene encodes CDR1 GTSNPN and CDR2 SVGIG (reference sequence). The CDR3 has 16 amino acids. V was clipped by 0 bases and J by 4 bases, with 16 bases between them. Written as DNA, the CDR3 is TGTGCCTGGAGTGTAGAGGGGACACGATTAAATCAGCCCCAGCATTTT. Residues: CAWSVEGTRLNQPQHF.

V is TRBV7-9 and J is TRBJ2-7; maybe TRBD2 (5 bases). The CDR3 has 12 amino acids. V gave up 6 bases and J gave up 5 bases, with 11 bases separating them. Germline values: CDR1 SEHNR, CDR2 FQNEAQ (reference sequence). The CDR3 loop is CASSHTGNEQYF. The CDR3 DNA reads TGTGCCAGCAGTCACACGGGGAACGAGCAGTACTTC.

This rearrangement joins TRBV6-4 to TRBJ1-2; 10 positions match TRBD1. This CDR3 comprises 14 residues. V lost 8 bases, J lost 4 bases, and 7 bases stayed unmatched. Germline CDR1 is MRHNA and CDR2 is SNTAGT. CDR3 sequence: CASRGTGAGYGYTF. CDR3 coding DNA: TGTGCCAGCCGCGGGACAGGGGCAGGCTATGGCTACACCTTC.

Only one count was recorded for this clone. This rearrangement joins TRBV30 to TRBJ2-5; 9 bases map to TRBD1. In germline, CDR1 is GTSNPN, CDR2 SVGIG (reference sequence). Losses at the gene ends were 3 bases for V and 2 bases for J; bases not matched to a gene: 10. The CDR3 contains 16 residues. The CDR3 nucleotides read TGTGCCTGGAGCCTAGCGACAGGGGGATTTCAAGAGACCCAGTACTTC. Translation: CAWSLATGGFQETQYF.

The V call is TRBV5-5, the J call TRBJ1-3; 9 nucleotides agree with TRBD1. Germline V gene sequence: CDR1 SGHKS, CDR2 YYEKEE (reference sequence). CDR3 size: 18 residues. The ends lost 4 bases at V and 0 bases at J; junction bases unmatched: 11. CDR3 in amino acids: CASSEQPGQGLSGNTIYF. CDR3 nucleotide sequence: TGTGCCAGCAGCGAACAGCCGGGACAGGGACTCTCTGGAAACACCATATATTTT. Based on the CDR3 plus reference TRBV5-5 and TRBJ1-3, the full variable domain is DAGVTQSPTHLIKTRGQQVTLRCSPISGHKSVSWYQQVLGQGPQFIFQYYEKEERGRGNFPDRFSARQFPNYSSELNVNALLLGDSALYLCASSEQPGQGLSGNTIYFGEGSWLTVV.

This chain links TRBV28 with TRBJ2-1; 9 nucleotides align to TRBD2. Trimming removed 6 bases from V and 4 bases from J; junction bases left unmatched: 10. CDR1 is MDHEN, CDR2 SYDVKM, per germline. The length of the CDR3 is 16 residues. The CDR3 region has the DNA TGTGCCAGCAGCCCCGAGGGGCGGGAGGGTTACAATGAGCAGTTCTTC. Encoded protein: CASSPEGREGYNEQFF.

The chain combines TRBV27 with TRBJ1-1; no clear D gene. Between the trimmed V and J ends, which lost 6 bases and 4 bases, there was a span of 12 bases. The CDR3 loop spans 13 amino acids. Germline loops: CDR1 MNHEY, CDR2 SMNVEV (reference sequence). The CDR3 bases are TGTGCCAGCAGCTTCTTTGGGAGCACTGAAGCTTTCTTT. It is translated as CASSFFGSTEAFF.

This chain uses TRBV7-2 with TRBJ1-5, with D possibly matching TRBD1 (5 bases). Germline V gene lookup returns CDR1 SGHTA and CDR2 FQGNSA. This CDR3 contains 15 residues. Trimming left V 1 base short and J 0 bases short, with 7 bases between. The DNA for the CDR3 is TGTGCCAGCAGCTTAGAGGGGCATAGCAATCAGCCCCAGCATTTT. It specifies CASSLEGHSNQPQHF.

This clone was counted a single time. This sequence joins TRBV2 and TRBJ2-2, with 13 bases fitting TRBD2. The germline V gene encodes CDR1 SNHLY and CDR2 FYNNEI. CDR3 length: 16 amino acids. The ends lost 6 bases at V and 4 bases at J; junction bases unmatched: 5. The CDR3 region has the DNA TGTGCCAGCAGGGCGGGACTAGCGGGGAGCACCGGGGAGCTGTTTTTT. Its protein is CASRAGLAGSTGELFF.

This chain uses TRBV7-2 with TRBJ2-7; D perhaps matches TRBD2 (5 bases). The CDR3 has 15 amino acids. Looked up from germline, CDR1 is SGHTA and CDR2 is FQGNSA. Trimming stripped 1 base from V and 5 bases from J, with 15 bases between. The CDR3 protein is CASSLEGLALNEQYF. In DNA form, the CDR3 reads TGTGCCAGCAGCTTAGAAGGTCTAGCCCTGAACGAGCAGTACTTC.

This sequence joins TRBV10-3 and TRBJ2-2; 14 bases line up with TRBD2. Germline V CDR1 and CDR2: ENHRY, SYGVKD. V gave up 5 bases and J gave up 5 bases; unmatched junction bases: 4. The CDR3 spans 16 residues. The DNA for the CDR3 is TGTGCCATCAGTCGGACTAGCGGGAGGTCTACCGGGGAGCTGTTTTTT. This gives the protein CAISRTSGRSTGELFF.

The chain carries TRBV6-5 and TRBJ1-1; D might be TRBD1 (6 bases). CDR3 length: 14 residues. V shed 4 bases and J shed 2 bases, with 11 bases lying between them. Germline lookup yields CDR1 MNHEY and CDR2 SVGAGI. The chain's CDR3 is CASSSPRGNTEAFF. DNA for the CDR3: TGTGCCAGCAGTTCTCCCAGGGGAAACACTGAAGCTTTCTTT.

This rearrangement joins TRBV19 to TRBJ1-2, with TRBD1 matching 7 bases. Germline CDR1 reads LNHDA; CDR2 reads SQIVND (reference sequence). This CDR3 has 13 amino acids. V lost 7 bases, J lost 8 bases, and 10 bases stayed unmatched. Here the CDR3 reads CASTIKGARGYTF. As DNA, the CDR3 is TGTGCCAGTACCATTAAGGGGGCTCGGGGCTACACCTTC.

The genes are TRBV19 and TRBJ2-3; a possible D gene is TRBD2 (5 bases). The CDR3 is 14 residues long. V was cut by 4 bases and J by 3 bases, with 11 bases left in between. Looked up from germline, CDR1 is LNHDA and CDR2 is SQIVND (reference sequence). The CDR3 loop reads CASSTGIGTDTQYF. DNA of the CDR3: TGTGCCAGTAGTACCGGGATAGGAACAGATACGCAGTATTTT.

The V and J genes are TRBV3-1 (or the pseudogene TRBV3-2) and TRBJ2-2, with 10 bases fitting TRBD2. The trim removed 1 base at V and 3 bases at J, leaving 5 bases unmatched. Per the germline V gene, CDR1 is LGHDT and CDR2 is YNNKEL (reference sequence). The CDR3 extends over 17 amino acids. For the CDR3, the DNA is TGTGCCAGCAGCCAAGTGGCTAGCGGGAGACACACCGGGGAGCTGTTTTTT. The encoded protein is CASSQVASGRHTGELFF.

The chain employs TRBV5-4 and TRBJ2-2; the D gene is possibly TRBD1 (6 bases). This CDR3 is 12 amino acids long. Germline assignment: CDR1 SGHNT and CDR2 YYREEE (reference sequence). V was trimmed by 4 bases and J by 15 bases, leaving 16 bases between them. CDR3 in DNA: TGTGCCAGCAGCCCTTCGGCAGGGGTGATGTTTTTT. Its translation: CASSPSAGVMFF.

This clone was counted only a few times. V usage is TRBV19 and J usage is TRBJ1-5, with 7 bases aligning to TRBD1. The CDR3 extends over 15 amino acids. The ends lost 7 bases at V and 3 bases at J; junction bases unmatched: 9. The germline CDR1 and CDR2 sequences are LNHDA and SQIVND (reference sequence). CDR3 protein: CASTSPGQLNQPQHF. The CDR3 DNA reads as TGTGCCAGTACTTCACCGGGACAGCTCAATCAGCCCCAGCATTTT. Filled out from reference TRBV19 and TRBJ1-5, the complete variable domain reads DGGITQSPKYLFRKEGQNVTLSCEQNLNHDAMYWYRQDPGQGLRLIYYSQIVNDFQKGDIAEGYSVSREKKESFPLTVTSAQKNPTAFYLCASTSPGQLNQPQHFGDGTRLSIL.